Each of the 30 T cell receptor beta chains below was sequenced from the same sample in a study of shared clonotypes between healthy human individuals. The method was immunoSEQ multiplex PCR; TCRdb's version includes in-frame clones alone and lacks a portion of them. The table shows 2,500,000 or so clones, with approximately 90% occurring only once. Sequenced: naive CD4+ T cells sorted from blood. Subset specified: CD45RA+ positively selected. The receptor source for this set is a man aged 18 to 29 in good health.

The chain combines TRBV6-1 with TRBJ1-2; possible D gene TRBD1, 5 bases. Between the trimmed V and J ends, which lost 7 bases and 0 bases, there was a span of 15 bases. In germline, CDR1 is MNHNS, CDR2 SASEGT. CDR3 length: 15 amino acids. DNA of the CDR3: TGTGCCAGCATACAGTCAGGGTCTTCTAACTATGGCTACACCTTC. It codes for CASIQSGSSNYGYTF.

The rearrangement joins TRBV5-4 to TRBJ2-5, with a weak D call TRBD2 (5 bases). The CDR3 loop spans 14 amino acids. The germline V gene encodes CDR1 SGHNT and CDR2 YYREEE (reference sequence). With 6 bases removed from V and 5 bases from J, the gap between germline ends came to 17 bases. CDR3 coding DNA: TGTGCCAGCAACCCGGCAGGACTTAGGGAGACCCAGTACTTC. Translation gives CASNPAGLRETQYF.

This CDR3 reads CASSLSGGYGELFF. The CDR3 DNA reads TGTGCCAGCAGCCTTTCCGGGGGGTACGGGGAGCTGTTTTTT. The chain recombines TRBV11-2 with TRBJ2-2, with 7 bases matching TRBD2. Germline CDR1 is SGHAT and CDR2 is FQNNGV. Germline trimming cut 5 bases from V and 7 bases from J; bases unmatched to any gene: 7. This CDR3 comprises 14 residues.

The chain joins TRBV6-6 to TRBJ2-7, with 7 nucleotides matching TRBD2. The V gene end was trimmed by 5 bases and the J gene end by 9 bases; junction bases not matched to a gene: 4. Germline lookup yields CDR1 MNHNY and CDR2 SVGAGI (reference sequence). CDR3 length: 11 residues. CDR3 in DNA: TGTGCCAGCAGTGAGAGGGAGGGGCAGTACTTC. The encoded protein is CASSEREGQYF.

The J gene is TRBJ2-3, the V gene TRBV10-3; perhaps D is TRBD1 or TRBD2 (5 bases each). Germline lookup yields CDR1 ENHRY and CDR2 SYGVKD. Trimming took 1 base from V and 0 from J, leaving 11 bases between them. CDR3 length: 16 amino acids. The CDR3 region has the DNA TGTGCCATCAGTGAGTTCGGGACGACTAGCACAGATACGCAGTATTTT. Amino acid sequence: CAISEFGTTSTDTQYF.

This chain links TRBV27 with TRBJ1-2, with a tentative D call TRBD1 (5 bases). CDR1 MNHEY and CDR2 SMNVEV come from the germline V gene (reference sequence). The CDR3 is made up of 15 amino acids. Trimming stripped 6 bases from V and 2 bases from J, with 16 bases between. The CDR3 protein is CASRQSGTANYGYTF. The DNA for the CDR3 is TGTGCCAGCAGACAATCCGGGACCGCAAACTATGGCTACACCTTC.

The chain links TRBV4-1 to TRBJ2-3; D gene unclear. The V end lost 7 bases, the J end lost 1 base, and 12 bases lay between the germline ends. Germline V gene data show CDR1 as MGHRA and CDR2 as YSYEKL. This CDR3 contains 14 residues. The CDR3 region is CASTRSAGTDTQYF. Here the CDR3 DNA reads TGCGCCAGCACCCGCTCCGCAGGCACAGATACGCAGTATTTT.

V and J are TRBV10-2 and TRBJ2-3; D unresolved. The CDR3 length is 12 residues. Germline-derived CDR1 and CDR2 are WSHSY and SAAADI. Between the trimmed V and J ends, which lost 7 bases and 2 bases, there was a span of 7 bases. In DNA form, the CDR3 reads TGCGCCAGCATAGACCCCACAGATACGCAGTATTTT. This gives the protein CASIDPTDTQYF.

This clone was detected only a few times. The chain has TRBV6-6 and TRBJ2-2; D is unresolved. V was pared by 2 bases and J by 5 bases, with 6 bases between. The CDR3 has 13 residues. Per the germline V gene, CDR1 is MNHNY and CDR2 is SVGAGI (reference sequence). In DNA, the CDR3 is TGTGCCAGCAGTTACGGCCTAACCGGGGAGCTGTTTTTT. It is translated as CASSYGLTGELFF.

The rearrangement uses TRBV18 and TRBJ2-1; 10 bases are shared with TRBD2. The CDR3 totals 17 residues. With 6 bases clipped from V and 2 bases from J, the junction kept 10 bases outside the gene matches. Germline V gives CDR1 KGHSH, CDR2 LQKENI. The CDR3 sequence: CASSLRDSGRTYNEQFF. DNA of the CDR3: TGTGCCAGCTCCTTACGGGATAGCGGGAGGACCTACAATGAGCAGTTCTTC. The variable domain in full, completed from reference TRBV18 and TRBJ2-1, reads NAGVMQNPRHLVRRRGQEARLRCSPMKGHSHVYWYRQLPEEGLKFMVYLQKENIIDESGMPKERFSAEFPKEGPSILRIQQVVRGDSAAYFCASSLRDSGRTYNEQFFGPGTRLTVL.

V usage is TRBV18 and J usage is TRBJ1-4; perhaps TRBD1 as D (5 bases). The CDR3 spans 16 residues. Germline V gene data show CDR1 as KGHSH and CDR2 as LQKENI. Trimming took 3 bases from V and 5 from J, leaving 16 bases between them. The CDR3 here is CASSPPREGRNEKLFF. Here the CDR3 DNA reads TGTGCCAGCTCACCGCCCAGGGAGGGGCGGAATGAAAAACTGTTTTTT.

This clone was seen just once. CDR3 nucleotides: TGCGCCAGCAGCCAAGTCGAATCAGGGGGCTTTTACGAGCAGTACTTC. Its translation is CASSQVESGGFYEQYF. V is TRBV4-3 and J is TRBJ2-7; 8 bases map to TRBD1. The CDR3 totals 16 residues. The V segment lost 1 base and the J segment 4 bases; nucleotides outside the gene matches: 9. Germline V gene lookup returns CDR1 LGHNA and CDR2 YSLEER.

V and J are TRBV10-3 and TRBJ2-5, with a tentative D call TRBD2 (5 bases). V was pared by 0 bases and J by 5 bases, with 16 bases between. The CDR3 is made up of 16 amino acids. The germline gives CDR1 ENHRY, CDR2 SYGVKD. CDR3: CAISESAYLKRETQYF. For the CDR3, the DNA is TGTGCCATCAGTGAGTCTGCTTATCTTAAGCGGGAGACCCAGTACTTC.

The chain employs TRBV28 and TRBJ2-1, with D perhaps TRBD1 or TRBD2 (6 bases each). V was clipped by 5 bases and J by 7 bases, with 18 bases between them. CDR1 and CDR2 (germline): MDHEN, SYDVKM. The CDR3 is made up of 15 amino acids. CDR3 sequence: CASSDAVGAGNEQFF. The CDR3, as DNA: TGTGCCAGCAGTGACGCGGTGGGGGCGGGGAATGAGCAGTTCTTC.

The gene calls are TRBV5-1 and TRBJ1-5, with no clear D. The germline V gene has CDR1 SGHRS and CDR2 YFSETQ. V shed 4 bases and J shed 4 bases, with 15 bases lying between them. The CDR3 covers 15 residues. The CDR3 nucleotides read TGCGCCAGCAGCCTTTCCGGGGAATCGAATCAGCCCCAGCATTTT. As protein: CASSLSGESNQPQHF.

The CDR3 protein is CASSGRTLYNEQFF. The DNA for the CDR3 is TGTGCCAGCAGTGGGCGGACTCTTTACAATGAGCAGTTCTTC. This chain uses TRBV2 with TRBJ2-1; D perhaps matches TRBD2 (5 bases). Per germline, CDR1 SNHLY and CDR2 FYNNEI. Trimming pared 4 bases from V and 4 bases from J, leaving 11 bases between. The CDR3 is 14 amino acids.

The chain carries TRBV6-5 and TRBJ2-1; 7 bases map to TRBD2. This CDR3 comprises 13 residues. J gave up 0 bases and V 8 bases, and 1 base lay outside the gene matches. Germline V gene sequence: CDR1 MNHEY, CDR2 SVGAGI. CDR3 nucleotide sequence: TGTGCCAGCGAGCGGGACTCCTACAATGAGCAGTTCTTC. It specifies CASERDSYNEQFF.

This sequence joins TRBV9 and TRBJ2-3; tentative D call: TRBD1 (5 bases). Germline CDR1 reads SGDLS; CDR2 reads YYNGEE. V lost 0 bases, J lost 8 bases, and 19 bases lay in between. The CDR3 runs to 16 residues. CDR3 bases: TGTGCCAGCAGCGTAGCTCAGGGTGGGGTCCTCGTTACGCAGTATTTT. Amino acids: CASSVAQGGVLVTQYF.

The V gene is TRBV30, the J gene TRBJ1-1; 8 bases match TRBD1. This CDR3 is 16 amino acids long. Per the germline V gene, CDR1 is GTSNPN and CDR2 is SVGIG (reference sequence). V lost 2 bases and J lost 5; bases outside the gene matches: 13. As DNA, the CDR3 is TGTGCCTGGAGTCGCGCTCGGACAGGGACGGGTACTGAAGCTTTCTTT. Protein product: CAWSRARTGTGTEAFF.

The V gene is TRBV2, the J gene TRBJ2-7, with 11 positions matching TRBD2. The CDR3 covers 14 residues. V gave up 3 bases and J gave up 7 bases; unmatched junction bases: 5. Per the germline V gene, CDR1 is SNHLY and CDR2 is FYNNEI. The CDR3 DNA reads TGTGCCAGCAGTGAGGGACTAGCGGTCGGAGAGCAGTACTTC. Encoded protein: CASSEGLAVGEQYF.

This chain connects TRBV5-6 to TRBJ1-2; tentative D call: TRBD1 (6 bases). The CDR3 runs to 16 residues. V lost 6 bases and J lost 3, with 21 bases in between. CDR1 and CDR2 (germline): SGHDT, YYEEEE. CDR3: CASKGLEQGRDYGYTF. The DNA of the CDR3 is TGTGCCAGCAAGGGTCTCGAACAGGGACGAGACTATGGCTACACCTTC.

The chain employs TRBV6-1 and TRBJ2-3; 13 bases match TRBD2. Germline V gives CDR1 MNHNS, CDR2 SASEGT. This CDR3 comprises 15 residues. The V segment lost 6 bases and the J segment 8 bases; nucleotides outside the gene matches: 8. The CDR3 DNA reads TGTGCCAGCAGGGGACTAGCGGGGACCTCGGGTACGCAGTATTTT. This codes for CASRGLAGTSGTQYF.

This chain links TRBV5-4 with TRBJ1-2; D is possibly TRBD1 (5 bases). The germline V gene encodes CDR1 SGHNT and CDR2 YYREEE (reference sequence). The CDR3 covers 17 residues. V gave up 0 bases and J gave up 5 bases, with 20 bases separating them. The CDR3 DNA follows: TGTGCCAGCAGCTTGGGGTGGGAAGGGGAAGGTAGATATGGCTACACCTTC. Amino acids: CASSLGWEGEGRYGYTF.

This clone was recorded once. The V call is TRBV6-6, the J call TRBJ2-7; D is perhaps TRBD2 (6 bases). The CDR3 consists of 12 residues. The germline V gene has CDR1 MNHNY and CDR2 SVGAGI (reference sequence). Trimming stripped 6 bases from V and 6 bases from J, with 12 bases between. The CDR3 bases are TGTGCCAGCAGCCCGGGGGTTTCCGAGCAGTACTTC. Its protein product is CASSPGVSEQYF.

This chain links TRBV7-2 with TRBJ2-5, with D perhaps TRBD2 (5 bases). The DNA end favors TRBJ2-7, so the J call may be wrong. The CDR3 has 14 amino acids. Germline V CDR1 and CDR2: SGHTA, FQGNSA. The CDR3 here is CASSLARVTYEQYF. CDR3 bases: TGTGCCAGCAGCTTAGCGAGGGTAACCTACGAGCAGTACTTC.

The CDR3 DNA is TGTGCCAGCAGCTTAGATGGCAGGGGAAGCGGGGTGACCCAGTACTTC. Translated, it gives CASSLDGRGSGVTQYF. V and J are TRBV11-2 and TRBJ2-5, with D maybe TRBD2 (7 bases). The V end lost 0 bases, the J end lost 7 bases, and 18 bases lay between the germline ends. CDR3 size: 16 residues. The germline V gene has CDR1 SGHAT and CDR2 FQNNGV.

Remarks on this clone: One end of the junction fails to match germline, which may point to a read error. This chain joins TRBV27 and TRBJ2-3, with TRBD1 matching 8 bases. Germline CDR1 and CDR2: MNHEY and SMNVEV (reference sequence). CDR3 length: 16 amino acids. CDR3 sequence (DNA): TGTGCCAGCAGTCGCCTGACAGGACAGGGCACAGATACGCGGTATTTT. The encoded protein is CASSRLTGQGTDTRYF.

The J gene is TRBJ2-7, the V gene TRBV7-9; tentatively, D is TRBD1 (6 bases). The CDR3 is 15 residues long. Trimming pared 6 bases from V and 0 bases from J, leaving 15 bases between. Germline V gene data show CDR1 as SEHNR and CDR2 as FQNEAQ (reference sequence). CDR3: CASRPRQVNSYEQYF. As DNA, the CDR3 is TGTGCCAGCAGACCCCGACAGGTTAACTCCTACGAGCAGTACTTC.

This clone was counted only a few times. Other DNA sequences of this sample code for an identical CDR3. The chain couples TRBV30 to TRBJ1-1; D is ambiguous. Germline values: CDR1 GTSNPN, CDR2 SVGIG (reference sequence). The V gene lost 0 bases and the J gene lost 5 bases, with 10 bases spanning the gap. The CDR3 is 13 amino acids. The CDR3 reads CAWSVSGRTEAFF. As DNA, the CDR3 is TGTGCCTGGAGTGTATCTGGGAGGACTGAAGCTTTCTTT.

The chain has TRBV10-3 and TRBJ2-7; 7 bases map to TRBD2. Unmatched junction bases numbered 8, after V lost 4 bases and J lost 2 bases. Germline assignment: CDR1 ENHRY and CDR2 SYGVKD. The length of the CDR3 is 15 residues. The DNA for the CDR3 is TGTGCCATCAGTGCCCTAGCGGACAAGACCTACGAGCAGTACTTC. It codes for CAISALADKTYEQYF.